This T cell receptor beta chain was documented in a study of OX40 agonist ivuxolimab in advanced cancers. About the study: Every 2 weeks, ivuxolimab was infused into the patients intravenously at between 0.01 and 10 mg/kg. Melanoma, hepatocellular carcinoma, head and neck or renal cell cancer occurred in dose-escalation patients.

CDR1 and CDR2 from the germline V gene are LNHNV and YYDKDF (reference sequence). V lost 3 bases and J 0 bases, leaving 9 bases between the germline ends. This CDR3 has 14 amino acids. Clones were sequenced by immunoSEQ multiplex PCR, and TCRdb holds only the in-frame ones, with some missing. The sample consists of about 53,000 clones, approximately 75% of them appearing once. Findings of the study overall: More expanded clones were found, on average, in CD8+ than in CD4+ T cells.

For this clone: Its antigen is not identified.

This clonotype was obtained from an adult with an advanced solid tumor such as melanoma, head and neck, liver or kidney cancer. The sample consisted of CD4+ or CD8+ T cells sorted from blood, taken in a trial of the OX40 agonist ivuxolimab. The chain has TRBV15 and TRBJ2-7; D possibly corresponds to TRBD2 (6 bases). This chain's CDR3 is CATSSPGLSYEQYF. The CDR3, as DNA: TGTGCCACCAGCAGCCCGGGACTCTCCTACGAGCAGTACTTC.